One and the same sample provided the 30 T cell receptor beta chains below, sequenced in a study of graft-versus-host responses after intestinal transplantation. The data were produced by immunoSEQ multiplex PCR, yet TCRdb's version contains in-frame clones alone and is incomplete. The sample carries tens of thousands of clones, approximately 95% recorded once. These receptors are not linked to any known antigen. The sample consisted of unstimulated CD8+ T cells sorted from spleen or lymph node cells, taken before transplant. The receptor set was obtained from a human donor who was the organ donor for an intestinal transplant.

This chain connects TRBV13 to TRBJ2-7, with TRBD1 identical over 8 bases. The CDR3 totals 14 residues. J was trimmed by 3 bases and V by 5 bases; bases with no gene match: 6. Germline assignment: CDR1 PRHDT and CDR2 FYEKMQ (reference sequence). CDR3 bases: TGTGCCAGCAGCATTGGACAGGGAAACTACGAGCAGTACTTC. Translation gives CASSIGQGNYEQYF.

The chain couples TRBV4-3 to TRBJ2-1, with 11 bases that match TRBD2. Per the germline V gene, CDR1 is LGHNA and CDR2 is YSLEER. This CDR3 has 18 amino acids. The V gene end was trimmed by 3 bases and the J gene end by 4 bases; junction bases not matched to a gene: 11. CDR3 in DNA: TGCGCCAGCAGCCAGGAGTCGCCTAGCGGGGGGTTGTACAATGAGCAGTTCTTC. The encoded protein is CASSQESPSGGLYNEQFF.

CDR3 DNA: TGTGCCAGCAGCGAATGTAGTGGGACATCAAGCGAAAAACTGTTTTTT. Translation gives CASSECSGTSSEKLFF. V gene TRBV21-1 combines with J gene TRBJ1-4; the table's D gene call, TRBD1, was not cross checked with the DNA. TRBV21-1 is a recognized pseudogene. CDR3 size: 16 residues.

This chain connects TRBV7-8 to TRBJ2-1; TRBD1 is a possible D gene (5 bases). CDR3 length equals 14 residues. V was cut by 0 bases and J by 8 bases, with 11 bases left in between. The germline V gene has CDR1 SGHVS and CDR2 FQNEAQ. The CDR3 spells CASSLAFIGDEQFF. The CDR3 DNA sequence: TGTGCCAGCAGCTTAGCGTTTATAGGGGATGAGCAGTTCTTC. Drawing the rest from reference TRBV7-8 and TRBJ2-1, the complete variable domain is GAGVSQSPRYKVAKRGQDVALRCDPISGHVSLFWYQQALGQGPEFLTYFQNEAQLDKSGLPSDRFFAERPEGSVSTLKIQRTQQEDSAVYLCASSLAFIGDEQFFGPGTRLTVL.

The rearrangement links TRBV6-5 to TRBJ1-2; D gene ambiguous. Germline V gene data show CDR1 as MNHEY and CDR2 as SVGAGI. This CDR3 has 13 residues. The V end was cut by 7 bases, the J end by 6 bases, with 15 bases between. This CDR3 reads CASTNWGIDGYTF. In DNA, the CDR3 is TGTGCCAGCACTAATTGGGGTATCGATGGCTACACCTTC.

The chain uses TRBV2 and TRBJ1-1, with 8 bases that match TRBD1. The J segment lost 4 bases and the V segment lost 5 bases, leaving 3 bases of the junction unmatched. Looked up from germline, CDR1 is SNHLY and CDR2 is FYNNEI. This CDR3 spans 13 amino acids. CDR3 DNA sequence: TGTGCCAGCAGTCAGGGGGCAGGCACTGAAGCTTTCTTT. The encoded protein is CASSQGAGTEAFF.

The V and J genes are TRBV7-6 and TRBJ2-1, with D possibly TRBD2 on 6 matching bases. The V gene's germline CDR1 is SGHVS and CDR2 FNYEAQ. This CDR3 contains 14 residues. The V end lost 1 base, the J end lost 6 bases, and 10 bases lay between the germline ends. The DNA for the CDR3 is TGTGCCAGCAGCTTAGTAGCGGACTCCAATGAGCAGTTCTTC. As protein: CASSLVADSNEQFF.

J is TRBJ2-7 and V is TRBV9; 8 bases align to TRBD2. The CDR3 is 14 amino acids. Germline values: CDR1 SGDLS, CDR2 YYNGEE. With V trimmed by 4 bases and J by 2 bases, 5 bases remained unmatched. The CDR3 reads CASSPSAGAYEQYF. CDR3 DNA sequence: TGTGCCAGCAGCCCCTCAGCGGGAGCCTACGAGCAGTACTTC.

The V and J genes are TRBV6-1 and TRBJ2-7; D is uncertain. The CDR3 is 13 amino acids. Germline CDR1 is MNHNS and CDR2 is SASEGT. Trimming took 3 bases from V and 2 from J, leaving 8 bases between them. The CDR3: CASSDLNPYEQYF. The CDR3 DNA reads TGTGCCAGCAGTGACCTCAACCCCTACGAGCAGTACTTC.

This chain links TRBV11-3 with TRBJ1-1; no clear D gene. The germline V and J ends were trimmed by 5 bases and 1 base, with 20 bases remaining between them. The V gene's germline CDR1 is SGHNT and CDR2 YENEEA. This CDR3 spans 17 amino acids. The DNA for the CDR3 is TGTGCCAGCAGCCCCTCAGAGGTCCGTGGGCGGAACACTGAAGCTTTCTTT. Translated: CASSPSEVRGRNTEAFF.

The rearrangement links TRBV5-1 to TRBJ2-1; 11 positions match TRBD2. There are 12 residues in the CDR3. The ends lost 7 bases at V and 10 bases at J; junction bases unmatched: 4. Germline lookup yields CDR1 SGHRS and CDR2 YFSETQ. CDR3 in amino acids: CASHLAGGEQFF. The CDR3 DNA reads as TGCGCCAGCCATCTAGCGGGGGGCGAGCAGTTCTTC.

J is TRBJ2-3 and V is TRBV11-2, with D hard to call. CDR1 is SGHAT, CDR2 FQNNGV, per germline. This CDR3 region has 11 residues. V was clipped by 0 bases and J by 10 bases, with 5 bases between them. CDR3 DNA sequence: TGTGCCAGCAGCTTAGAGGGGTCGCAGTATTTT. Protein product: CASSLEGSQYF.

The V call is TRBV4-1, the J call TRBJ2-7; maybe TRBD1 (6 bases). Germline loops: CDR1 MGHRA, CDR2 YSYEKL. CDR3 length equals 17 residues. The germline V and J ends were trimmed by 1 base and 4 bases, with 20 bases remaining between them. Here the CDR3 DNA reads TGCGCCAGCAGCCAAGGACCCGGGACACTTCAACAGTACGAGCAGTACTTC. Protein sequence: CASSQGPGTLQQYEQYF.

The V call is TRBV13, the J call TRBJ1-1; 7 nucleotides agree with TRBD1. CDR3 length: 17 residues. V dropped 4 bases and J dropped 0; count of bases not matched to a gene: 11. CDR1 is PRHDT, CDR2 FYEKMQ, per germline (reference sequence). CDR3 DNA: TGTGCCAGCAGCTCTAGAAACAGGGGCCTGGTGAACACTGAAGCTTTCTTT. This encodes CASSSRNRGLVNTEAFF.

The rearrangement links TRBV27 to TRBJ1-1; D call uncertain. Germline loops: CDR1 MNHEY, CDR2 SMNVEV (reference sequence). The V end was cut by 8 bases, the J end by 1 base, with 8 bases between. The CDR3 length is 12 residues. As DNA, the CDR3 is TGTGCCAGCGGTCGGAAGAACACTGAAGCTTTCTTT. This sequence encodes CASGRKNTEAFF.

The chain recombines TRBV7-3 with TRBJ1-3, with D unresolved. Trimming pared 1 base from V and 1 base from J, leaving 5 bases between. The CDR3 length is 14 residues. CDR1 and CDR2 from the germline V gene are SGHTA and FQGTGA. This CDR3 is CASSLMGSGNTIYF. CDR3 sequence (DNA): TGTGCCAGCAGCTTAATGGGATCTGGAAACACCATATATTTT.

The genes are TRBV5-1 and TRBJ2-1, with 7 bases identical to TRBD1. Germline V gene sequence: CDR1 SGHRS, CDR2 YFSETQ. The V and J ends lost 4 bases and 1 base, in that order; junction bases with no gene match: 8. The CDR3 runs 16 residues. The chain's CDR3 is CASSAGGTGSYNEQFF. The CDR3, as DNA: TGCGCCAGCAGCGCAGGGGGTACAGGGTCCTACAATGAGCAGTTCTTC. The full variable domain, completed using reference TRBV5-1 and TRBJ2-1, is KAGVTQTPRYLIKTRGQQVTLSCSPISGHRSVSWYQQTPGQGLQFLFEYFSETQRNKGNFPGRFSGRQFSNSRSEMNVSTLELGDSALYLCASSAGGTGSYNEQFFGPGTRLTVL.

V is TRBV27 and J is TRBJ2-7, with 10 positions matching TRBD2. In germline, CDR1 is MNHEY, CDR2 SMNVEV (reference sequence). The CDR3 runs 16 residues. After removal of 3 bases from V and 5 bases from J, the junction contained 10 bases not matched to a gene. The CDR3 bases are TGTGCCAGCAGTTTTCTCCCCAGCGGGGGGGCCCACGAGCAGTACTTC. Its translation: CASSFLPSGGAHEQYF.

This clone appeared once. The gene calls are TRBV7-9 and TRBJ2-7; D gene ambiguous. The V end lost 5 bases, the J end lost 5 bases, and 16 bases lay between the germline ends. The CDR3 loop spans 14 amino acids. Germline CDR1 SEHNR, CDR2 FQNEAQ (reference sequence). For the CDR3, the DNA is TGTGCCAGCAGCCCACAAGGCACGTATGACGAGCAGTACTTC. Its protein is CASSPQGTYDEQYF.

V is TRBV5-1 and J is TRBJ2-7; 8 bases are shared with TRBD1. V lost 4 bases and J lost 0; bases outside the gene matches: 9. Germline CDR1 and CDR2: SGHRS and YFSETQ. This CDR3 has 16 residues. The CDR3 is CASSPGQGLNSYEQYF. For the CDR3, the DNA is TGCGCCAGCAGCCCTGGACAGGGTTTAAACTCCTACGAGCAGTACTTC.

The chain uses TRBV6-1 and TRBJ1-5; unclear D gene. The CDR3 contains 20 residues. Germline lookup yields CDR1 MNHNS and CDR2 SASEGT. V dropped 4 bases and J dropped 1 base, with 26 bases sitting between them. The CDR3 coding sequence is TGTGCCAGCAGTGGAAGGATTGACGGTAAAGACGCTGTGAGCAATCAGCCCCAGCATTTT. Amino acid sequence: CASSGRIDGKDAVSNQPQHF.

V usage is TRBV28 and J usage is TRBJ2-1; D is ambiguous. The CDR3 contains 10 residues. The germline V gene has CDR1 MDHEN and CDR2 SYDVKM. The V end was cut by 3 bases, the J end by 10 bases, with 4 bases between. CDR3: CASSFPEQFF. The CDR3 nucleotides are TGTGCCAGCAGTTTCCCCGAGCAGTTCTTC. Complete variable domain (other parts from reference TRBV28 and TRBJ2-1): DVKVTQSSRYLVKRTGEKVFLECVQDMDHENMFWYRQDPGLGLRLIYFSYDVKMKEKGDIPEGYSVSREKKERFSLILESASTNQTSMYLCASSFPEQFFGPGTRLTVL.

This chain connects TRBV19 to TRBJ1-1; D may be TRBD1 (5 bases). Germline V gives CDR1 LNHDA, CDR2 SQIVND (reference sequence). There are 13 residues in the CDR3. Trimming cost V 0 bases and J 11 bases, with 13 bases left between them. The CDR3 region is CASSIEYGADAFF. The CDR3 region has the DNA TGTGCCAGTAGTATAGAATATGGGGCGGATGCTTTCTTT.

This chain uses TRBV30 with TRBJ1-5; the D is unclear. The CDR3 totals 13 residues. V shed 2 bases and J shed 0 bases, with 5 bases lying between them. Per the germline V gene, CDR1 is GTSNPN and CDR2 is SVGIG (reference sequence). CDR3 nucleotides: TGTGCCTGGAGTTCGAATAGCAATCAGCCCCAGCATTTT. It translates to CAWSSNSNQPQHF.

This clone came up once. In nucleotides, the CDR3 is TGTGCCAGCAGCCCCGGACTAGCGTTGGGTGAGCAGTTCTTC. It yields the protein CASSPGLALGEQFF. The gene calls are TRBV14 and TRBJ2-1, with 9 bases aligning to TRBD2. The J segment lost 9 bases and the V segment lost 4 bases, leaving 7 bases of the junction unmatched. This CDR3 is 14 amino acids long. The germline gives CDR1 SGHDN, CDR2 FVKESK.

CDR3: CASRTGSDTEAFF. The CDR3 DNA reads TGTGCCAGTAGAACGGGGTCGGACACTGAAGCTTTCTTT. The chain links TRBV19 to TRBJ1-1; D gene uncertain. The germline V and J ends were trimmed by 6 bases and 3 bases, with 11 bases remaining between them. This CDR3 has 13 amino acids. From germline, CDR1 is LNHDA and CDR2 SQIVND (reference sequence).

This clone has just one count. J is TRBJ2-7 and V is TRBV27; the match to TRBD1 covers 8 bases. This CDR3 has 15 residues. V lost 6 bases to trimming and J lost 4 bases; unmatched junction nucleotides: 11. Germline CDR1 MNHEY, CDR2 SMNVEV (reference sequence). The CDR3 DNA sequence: TGTGCCAGCAGCCCAAAACAGGGGGTTATTTACGAGCAGTACTTC. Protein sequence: CASSPKQGVIYEQYF.

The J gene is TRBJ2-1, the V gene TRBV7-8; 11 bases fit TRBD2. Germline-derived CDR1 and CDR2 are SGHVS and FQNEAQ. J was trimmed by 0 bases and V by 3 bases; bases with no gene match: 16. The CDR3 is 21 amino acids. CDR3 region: CASSFYSSGLAALSSYNEQFF. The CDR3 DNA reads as TGTGCCAGCAGCTTTTATAGCTCGGGACTAGCGGCGTTGAGCTCCTACAATGAGCAGTTCTTC.

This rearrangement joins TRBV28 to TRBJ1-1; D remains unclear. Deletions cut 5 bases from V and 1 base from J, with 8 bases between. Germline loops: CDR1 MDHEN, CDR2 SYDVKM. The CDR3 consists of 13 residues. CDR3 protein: CASSEGWNTEAFF. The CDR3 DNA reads TGTGCCAGCAGTGAGGGATGGAACACTGAAGCTTTCTTT.

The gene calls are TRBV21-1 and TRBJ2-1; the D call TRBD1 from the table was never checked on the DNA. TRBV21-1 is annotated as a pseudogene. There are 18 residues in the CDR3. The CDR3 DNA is TGTGCCAGCAGCATCCCCTATTCCGGGACAGGCCGACCGACAGAGCAGTTCTTC. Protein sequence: CASSIPYSGTGRPTEQFF.